This entry lists 18 T cell receptor beta chains sequenced from one sample in a study of beta chain features in type 1 diabetes. Study-wide results and limits: When Type 1 diabetes patients were examined, their TCRB CDR3s proved moderately but significantly shorter in all four CD4+ subsets.

Sequencing targeted expressed TCRB transcripts, as all isolated RNA had been reverse transcribed. Profiling relied on immunoSEQ multiplex PCR, and the TCRdb table lists in-frame clones only, not all of them. Altogether 400,000 or so clones are present, 9.6% being singletons, with the ten largest covering 0.6%. Antigens of these TCRs are unknown. The material sequenced was central memory CD4+ T cells from blood. Receptors originate from a man under 40 with type 1 diabetes.

This clone was found a few times. The chain recombines TRBV5-8 with TRBJ2-1; possible D gene TRBD1, 6 bases. Trimming pared 7 bases from V and 2 bases from J, leaving 31 bases between. Germline CDR1 reads SGHTS; CDR2 reads YDEGEE. This CDR3 comprises 20 residues. Written as DNA, the CDR3 is TGTGCCAGCGACTCCCGTATTCCTGGGGCAAAGGACAGCCCCTACAATGAGCAGTTCTTC. The encoded protein is CASDSRIPGAKDSPYNEQFF.

The chain joins TRBV21-1 to TRBJ2-3; the table assigns TRBD2, which was not confirmed against the DNA. TRBV21-1 is a pseudogene. This CDR3 is built from 17 residues. In DNA, the CDR3 is TGTGCCAGCAGCATAAGACCGGGACTAGGACTTCTTGGTACGCAGTATTTT. Residues: CASSIRPGLGLLGTQYF.

This clone was found a few times. The chain couples TRBV18 to TRBJ2-2; TRBD1 matches at 8 bases. V lost 2 bases, J lost 3 bases, and 2 bases stayed unmatched. Germline CDR1 reads KGHSH; CDR2 reads LQKENI. There are 15 residues in the CDR3. The CDR3 DNA follows: TGTGCCAGCTCACCATTGACAGGGGACACCGGGGAGCTGTTTTTT. Protein sequence: CASSPLTGDTGELFF.

The chain employs TRBV6-5 and TRBJ2-2; D is possibly TRBD1 (5 bases). With 7 bases removed from V and 5 bases from J, the gap between germline ends came to 14 bases. The V gene's germline CDR1 is MNHEY and CDR2 SVGAGI. This CDR3 spans 14 amino acids. In DNA form, the CDR3 reads TGTGCCAGCATAGGCAGGGCGAGGACCGGGGAGCTGTTTTTT. This codes for CASIGRARTGELFF.

This clone was picked up a small number of times. The chain joins TRBV7-2 to TRBJ1-2, with a tentative D call TRBD1 (5 bases). V lost 0 bases and J 2 bases, leaving 13 bases between the germline ends. Germline-derived CDR1 and CDR2 are SGHTA and FQGNSA. The CDR3 has 16 residues. This chain's CDR3 is CASSLALWQGNYGYTF. CDR3 sequence (DNA): TGTGCCAGCAGCTTAGCGCTATGGCAGGGCAACTATGGCTACACCTTC. The full variable domain, its missing parts supplied by reference TRBV7-2 and TRBJ1-2, is GAGVSQSPSNKVTEKGKDVELRCDPISGHTALYWYRQSLGQGLEFLIYFQGNSAPDKSGLPSDRFSAERTGGSVSTLTIQRTQQEDSAVYLCASSLALWQGNYGYTFGSGTRLTVV.

This clone has only a few counts. V usage is TRBV5-4 and J usage is TRBJ2-2, with TRBD2 matching over 10 bases. Germline assignment: CDR1 SGHNT and CDR2 YYREEE (reference sequence). The CDR3 is 17 amino acids. The V segment lost 6 bases and the J segment 0 bases; nucleotides outside the gene matches: 8. The CDR3 is CASKKRLAGANTGELFF. As DNA, the CDR3 is TGTGCCAGCAAGAAGCGCCTAGCGGGGGCGAACACCGGGGAGCTGTTTTTT.

This chain links TRBV30 with TRBJ1-1; 7 bases are a match to TRBD1. V lost 4 bases, J lost 14 bases, and 7 bases stayed unmatched. This CDR3 contains 10 residues. CDR1 and CDR2 (germline): GTSNPN, SVGIG (reference sequence). CDR3: CAWIPGQTFF. For the CDR3, the DNA is TGTGCCTGGATTCCGGGACAGACCTTCTTT.

This clone was detected only a few times. The rearrangement uses TRBV4-2 and TRBJ1-5; unclear D gene. Germline V gene sequence: CDR1 LGHNA, CDR2 YNFKEQ. The CDR3 spans 16 residues. Trimming cost V 0 bases and J 1 base, with 10 bases left between them. In DNA, the CDR3 is TGTGCCAGCAGCCAAGATCGTCAGGAGAGCAATCAGCCCCAGCATTTT. This encodes CASSQDRQESNQPQHF.

This clone was observed a few times. The rearrangement uses TRBV4-2 and TRBJ2-3, with 7 bases aligning to TRBD1. Germline V CDR1 and CDR2: LGHNA, YNFKEQ. The junction had 6 bases not matched to a gene; V was cut back by 0 bases and J by 6 bases. This CDR3 is 15 amino acids long. CDR3 protein: CASSQEAGGADTQYF. DNA of the CDR3: TGTGCCAGCAGCCAAGAGGCAGGGGGAGCTGATACGCAGTATTTT.

A word on this clone: The same CDR3 arises from other DNA sequences in this sample as well. This sequence joins TRBV5-1 and TRBJ2-7; no definite D call. This CDR3 region has 14 residues. Germline V gene data show CDR1 as SGHRS and CDR2 as YFSETQ. The germline V and J ends were trimmed by 0 bases and 2 bases, with 9 bases remaining between them. CDR3 DNA: TGCGCCAGCAGCTTGGGTTCAGAGACCTACGAGCAGTACTTC. Translated, it gives CASSLGSETYEQYF. Complete variable domain (other parts from reference TRBV5-1 and TRBJ2-7): KAGVTQTPRYLIKTRGQQVTLSCSPISGHRSVSWYQQTPGQGLQFLFEYFSETQRNKGNFPGRFSGRQFSNSRSEMNVSTLELGDSALYLCASSLGSETYEQYFGPGTRLTVT.

This clone was seen a few times. V gene TRBV27 combines with J gene TRBJ2-7, with TRBD1 as a possible D gene (6 bases). This CDR3 spans 13 amino acids. CDR1 is MNHEY, CDR2 SMNVEV, per germline (reference sequence). Trimming took 6 bases from V and 2 from J, leaving 11 bases between them. The CDR3 sequence: CASSPQGPYEQYF. DNA of the CDR3: TGTGCCAGCAGCCCACAGGGTCCCTACGAGCAGTACTTC.

For this clone: A far larger clone lies a single base away; this is likely a read error. The gene calls are TRBV27 and TRBJ2-2, with 7 bases identical to TRBD2. The ends lost 1 base at V and 5 bases at J; junction bases unmatched: 4. CDR1 and CDR2 from the germline V gene are MNHEY and SMNVEV (reference sequence). The CDR3 runs 15 residues. The CDR3 loop is CASSLLGGGTGELFF. The CDR3 DNA reads TGTGCCAGCAGTTTATTGGGGGGAGGGACCGGGGAGCTGTTTTTT.

This chain links TRBV7-2 with TRBJ2-5; unclear D gene. The CDR3 sequence is 13 residues long. Germline CDR1 is SGHTA and CDR2 is FQGNSA. V was trimmed by 3 bases and J by 2 bases, leaving 7 bases between them. This CDR3 is CASSFTRQETQYF. The CDR3 bases are TGTGCCAGCAGCTTCACCAGACAAGAGACCCAGTACTTC.

This clone appeared many times. The same CDR3 is also encoded by other DNA sequences in this sample. The V gene is TRBV7-2, the J gene TRBJ2-7, with TRBD2 as a possible D gene (6 bases). CDR1 and CDR2 from the germline V gene are SGHTA and FQGNSA. The CDR3 has 14 amino acids. The V gene lost 2 bases and the J gene lost 1 base, with 9 bases spanning the gap. The CDR3 loop reads CASSLSLASYEQYF. The CDR3, as DNA: TGTGCCAGCAGCTTATCCCTAGCGTCCTACGAGCAGTACTTC.

This clone was observed at least ten times. The chain combines TRBV2 with TRBJ1-4, with D unresolved. The CDR3 runs to 12 residues. V was pared by 7 bases and J by 5 bases, with 8 bases between. The V gene's germline CDR1 is SNHLY and CDR2 FYNNEI. CDR3 sequence (DNA): TGTGCCAGCAAAGGTCGGAATGAAAAACTGTTTTTT. Protein: CASKGRNEKLFF.

This clone appeared many times. V gene TRBV29-1 combines with J gene TRBJ2-5, with TRBD2 identical over 12 bases. CDR3 length: 13 amino acids. The J segment lost 5 bases and the V segment lost 5 bases, leaving 3 bases of the junction unmatched. Germline V gene lookup returns CDR1 SQVTM and CDR2 ANQGSEA. CDR3 sequence reads: CSVTTSGSETQYF. The CDR3 DNA reads as TGCAGCGTTACGACTAGCGGGAGTGAGACCCAGTACTTC.

This clone was observed a few times. The sample holds other DNA sequences that translate to the same CDR3. The chain is built from TRBV5-1 and TRBJ2-5, with D maybe TRBD1 (5 bases). CDR3 length equals 15 residues. Germline V gene data show CDR1 as SGHRS and CDR2 as YFSETQ. Trimming left V 0 bases short and J 5 bases short, with 14 bases between. DNA for the CDR3: TGCGCCAGCAGCTTGGGCCAGGGATTGCGGGAGACCCAGTACTTC. Its translation: CASSLGQGLRETQYF.

The gene calls are TRBV2 and TRBJ2-3; 9 bases are a match to TRBD2. The V and J ends lost 11 bases and 0 bases, in that order; junction bases with no gene match: 6. CDR1 is SNHLY and CDR2 is FYNNEI in the germline V gene. The CDR3 is 14 amino acids. CDR3 sequence: CACPLAGSTDTQYF. The CDR3, as DNA: TGTGCCTGCCCCCTAGCGGGGAGCACAGATACGCAGTATTTT.